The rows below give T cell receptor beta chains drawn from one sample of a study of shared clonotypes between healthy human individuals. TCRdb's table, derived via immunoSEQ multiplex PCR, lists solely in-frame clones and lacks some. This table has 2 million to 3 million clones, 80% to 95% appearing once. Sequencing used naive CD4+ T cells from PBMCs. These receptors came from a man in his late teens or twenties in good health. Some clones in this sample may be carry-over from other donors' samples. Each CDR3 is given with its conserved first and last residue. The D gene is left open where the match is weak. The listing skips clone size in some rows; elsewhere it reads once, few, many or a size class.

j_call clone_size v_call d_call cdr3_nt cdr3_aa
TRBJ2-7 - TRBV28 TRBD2 TGTGCCAGCATCCCGGGAGGCACCTACGAGCAGTACTTC CASIPGGTYEQYF
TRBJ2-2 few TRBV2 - TGTGCCAGCAGTCCTCTGGGGTCGGGAGTCACCGGGGAGCTGTTTTTT CASSPLGSGVTGELFF
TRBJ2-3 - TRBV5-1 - TGCGCCAGCAGCTTGTTCCACCGCACAGATACGCAGTATTTT CASSLFHRTDTQYF
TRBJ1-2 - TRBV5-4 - TGTGCCAGCAGCCACCCAGACGGCAACTATGGCTACACCTTC CASSHPDGNYGYTF
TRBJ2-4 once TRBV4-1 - TGCGCCAGCAGCCAAGTTGGGGGAAATACCAAAAACATTCAGTACTTC CASSQVGGNTKNIQYF
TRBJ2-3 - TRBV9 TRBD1 TGTGCCAGCAGCGCAGACAGGGGAAACACAGATACGCAGTATTTT CASSADRGNTDTQYF
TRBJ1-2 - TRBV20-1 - TGCAGTGCTGTGACGACTCGGGGCTACACCTTC CSAVTTRGYTF
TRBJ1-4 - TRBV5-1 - TGCGCCAGCAGCTTGGGGGTCATACCGGGGGAAAAACTGTTTTTT CASSLGVIPGEKLFF
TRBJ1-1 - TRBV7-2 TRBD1 TGTGCCAGCAGCCCACAGGGGCTCCACACTGAAGCTTTCTTT CASSPQGLHTEAFF
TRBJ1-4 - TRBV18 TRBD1 TGTGCCAGCTCACCACGACAGGGTGGGCCCGAACTGTTTTTT CASSPRQGGPELFF
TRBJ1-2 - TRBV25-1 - TGTGCCAGCAGCCGGCGAGGCTACACCTTC CASSRRGYTF
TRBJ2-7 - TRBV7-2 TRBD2 TGTGCCAGCAGCCCCTTACCGGGACTAGGGCAATACGAGCAGTACTTC CASSPLPGLGQYEQYF
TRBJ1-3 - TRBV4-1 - TGCGCCAGCAGCTATCAGGGTTGGGGTGGAAACACCATATATTTT CASSYQGWGGNTIYF
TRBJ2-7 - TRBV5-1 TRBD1 TGCGCCAGCAGCTCCGGGACAGACGAGCAGTACTTC CASSSGTDEQYF
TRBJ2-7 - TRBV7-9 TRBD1 TGTGCCAGCAGCTCGCGGACAGGGCGGTACGAGCAGTACTTC CASSSRTGRYEQYF
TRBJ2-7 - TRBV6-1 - TGTGCCAGCAGTGAAAGGGGTCCCTACGAGCAGTACTTC CASSERGPYEQYF
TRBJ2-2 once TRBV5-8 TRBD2 TGTGCCAGCAGCTTGGCTAGCGGGTACACCGGGGAGCTGTTTTTT CASSLASGYTGELFF
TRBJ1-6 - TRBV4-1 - TGCGCCAGCAGCCAAGATCCCGGCCCGGCAGGGCGGGGTTCACCCCTCCACTTT CASSQDPGPAGRGSPLHF